This record looks at one T cell receptor beta chain sequence and its context. Original methodology: By means of reference gene primer amplification, nucleated cell counts were estimated. Some clones are missing from TCRdb's copy, which holds only in-frame ones; the method was immunoSEQ multiplex PCR. The D gene and trimming were derived from the DNA, and the V and J assignments and clone size from that table. This sample carries some 230,000 clones, 84% of them seen once, and the ten largest clones take 4.5% to 5.5%. These data belong to a study of blood T cell repertoires in COVID-19. The wider study: T cells, B-cell-depleted T cells, or PBMCs provided the cDNA or gDNA that served as material.

From germline, CDR1 is LNHNV and CDR2 YYDKDF (reference sequence). V lost 5 bases, J lost 4 bases, and 9 bases stayed unmatched. The CDR3 has 15 amino acids. The chain employs TRBV15 and TRBJ1-2; 8 bases are shared with TRBD1. This TCR derives from a woman aged 55-69 years who had recovered from COVID-19. The specimen sequenced was peripheral blood. The CDR3 DNA sequence: TGTGCCACCAGCTGGCAGGGGGCGCCCGGCTATGGCTACACCTTC. Translated: CATSWQGAPGYGYTF.